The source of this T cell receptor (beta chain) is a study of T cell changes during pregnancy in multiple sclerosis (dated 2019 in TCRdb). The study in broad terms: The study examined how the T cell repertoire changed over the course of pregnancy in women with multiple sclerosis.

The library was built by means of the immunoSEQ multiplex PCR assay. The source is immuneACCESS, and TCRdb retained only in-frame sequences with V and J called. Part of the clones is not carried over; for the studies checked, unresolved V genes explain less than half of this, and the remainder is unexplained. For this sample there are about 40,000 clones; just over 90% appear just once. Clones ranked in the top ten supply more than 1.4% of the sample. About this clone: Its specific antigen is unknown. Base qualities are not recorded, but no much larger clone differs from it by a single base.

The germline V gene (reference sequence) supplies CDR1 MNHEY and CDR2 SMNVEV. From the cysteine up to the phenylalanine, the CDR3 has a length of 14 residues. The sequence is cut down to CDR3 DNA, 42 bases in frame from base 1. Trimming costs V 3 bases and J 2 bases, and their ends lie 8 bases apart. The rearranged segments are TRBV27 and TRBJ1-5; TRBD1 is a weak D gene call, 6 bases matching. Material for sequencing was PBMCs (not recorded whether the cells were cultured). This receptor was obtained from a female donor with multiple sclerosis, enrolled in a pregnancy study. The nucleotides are TGTGCCAGCAGTTTTGCAGGGGGCAATCAGCCCCAGCATTTT. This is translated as CASSFAGGNQPQHF.